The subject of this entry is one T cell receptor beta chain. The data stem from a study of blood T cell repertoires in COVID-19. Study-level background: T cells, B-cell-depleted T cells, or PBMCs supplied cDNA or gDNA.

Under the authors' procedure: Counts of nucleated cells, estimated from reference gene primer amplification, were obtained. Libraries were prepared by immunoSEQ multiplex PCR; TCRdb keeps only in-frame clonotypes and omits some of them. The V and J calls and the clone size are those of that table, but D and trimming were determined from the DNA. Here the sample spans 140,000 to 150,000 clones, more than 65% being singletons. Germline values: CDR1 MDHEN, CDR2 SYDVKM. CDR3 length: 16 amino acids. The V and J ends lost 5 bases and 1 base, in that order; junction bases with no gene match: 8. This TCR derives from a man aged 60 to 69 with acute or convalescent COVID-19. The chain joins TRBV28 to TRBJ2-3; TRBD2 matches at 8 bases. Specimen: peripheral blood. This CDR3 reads CASSRGLAAGTDTQYF. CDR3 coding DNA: TGTGCCAGCAGTCGAGGACTAGCTGCAGGCACAGATACGCAGTATTTT.